Below, 15 T cell receptor beta chains from the same sample are listed, as sequenced in a study of shared clonotypes between healthy human individuals (dated by TCRdb to the early 2020s). Libraries came from the immunoSEQ multiplex PCR assay. In its TCRdb copy, this immuneACCESS table keeps in-frame sequences only and misses some clones. Where compared with another copy, unresolved V genes explain less than half of these, and the others have no known cause. The sample table contains 2 million or so clones; only one count was recorded for over 85% of them. The top ten clones comprise around 0.13% of the sample. Sample: naive CD4+ T cells sorted from blood. The sample's cell subset or site label is to be understood as: CD45RA+ positively selected. The receptor set was obtained from a man aged 18 to 35 in good health.

Notes on this clone: The same CDR3 also results from other DNA sequences found in this sample. This chain joins TRBV18 and TRBJ2-3; no clear D. CDR1 KGHSH and CDR2 LQKENI come from the germline V gene. The CDR3 has 12 residues. Trimming removed 4 bases at V and 0 bases at J, with 2 bases between. The CDR3 bases are TGTGCCAGCTCACTCAGCACAGATACGCAGTATTTT. Translated, it gives CASSLSTDTQYF.

The chain is built from TRBV6-1 and TRBJ2-5; weak D call: TRBD1 (6 bases). The CDR3 is 15 amino acids. CDR1 is MNHNS, CDR2 SASEGT, per germline. V was cut by 5 bases and J by 1 base, with 14 bases left in between. CDR3 amino acids: CASSTATGTQETQYF. The CDR3 DNA follows: TGTGCCAGCAGTACCGCGACAGGTACCCAAGAGACCCAGTACTTC.

V is TRBV2 and J is TRBJ1-2; D call uncertain. The CDR3 extends over 14 amino acids. Germline V gene data show CDR1 as SNHLY and CDR2 as FYNNEI. Trimming left V 6 bases short and J 6 bases short, with 17 bases between. Written as DNA, the CDR3 is TGTGCCAGCAGACACCGCTGGGGAACGGATGGCTACACCTTC. It specifies CASRHRWGTDGYTF.

This chain uses TRBV7-9 with TRBJ2-3, with 10 bases lining up with TRBD1. The CDR3 runs 16 residues. Looked up from germline, CDR1 is SEHNR and CDR2 is FQNEAQ (reference sequence). The trim removed 4 bases at V and 2 bases at J, leaving 6 bases unmatched. CDR3 coding DNA: TGTGCCAGCAGCTGGCTGGGACAGGGGATCACAGATACGCAGTATTTT. The encoded protein is CASSWLGQGITDTQYF.

The chain couples TRBV7-9 to TRBJ2-3; D call uncertain. The V and J ends lost 2 bases and 2 bases respectively, with 17 bases between them. The germline gives CDR1 SEHNR, CDR2 FQNEAQ (reference sequence). This CDR3 region has 17 residues. The CDR3 protein is CASSLRNWAGYTDTQYF. CDR3 in DNA: TGTGCCAGCAGCTTAAGGAATTGGGCAGGATACACAGATACGCAGTATTTT. Variable domain in full (rest from reference TRBV7-9 and TRBJ2-3): DTGVSQNPRHKITKRGQNVTFRCDPISEHNRLYWYRQTLGQGPEFLTYFQNEAQLEKSRLLSDRFSAERPKGSFSTLEIQRTEQGDSAMYLCASSLRNWAGYTDTQYFGPGTRLTVL.

This chain links TRBV5-1 with TRBJ2-2; 9 nucleotides agree with TRBD1. The V gene's germline CDR1 is SGHRS and CDR2 YFSETQ. V lost 6 bases, J lost 2 bases, and 5 bases stayed unmatched. This CDR3 has 15 residues. The CDR3 coding sequence is TGCGCCAGCACAGGACAGGGGCCCAACACCGGGGAGCTGTTTTTT. Its translation is CASTGQGPNTGELFF.

Remarks on this clone: The sample has other DNA sequences that encode this CDR3 too. The chain links TRBV27 to TRBJ1-1, with a weak D call TRBD1 (5 bases). In germline, CDR1 is MNHEY, CDR2 SMNVEV (reference sequence). Trimming removed 2 bases at V and 5 bases at J, with 6 bases between. The CDR3 covers 12 residues. The CDR3 here is CASSLQGTEAFF. The DNA of the CDR3 is TGTGCCAGCAGTTTACAGGGAACTGAAGCTTTCTTT.

The chain is built from TRBV2 and TRBJ1-6; D is undetermined. CDR1 is SNHLY, CDR2 FYNNEI, per germline. The CDR3 length is 15 residues. With 0 bases removed from V and 7 bases from J, the gap between germline ends came to 10 bases. The CDR3 spells CASSEASERNSPLHF. CDR3 in DNA: TGTGCCAGCAGTGAAGCCTCAGAGAGGAATTCACCCCTCCACTTT.

The V gene is TRBV5-4, the J gene TRBJ2-5; D unclear. Germline V gene sequence: CDR1 SGHNT, CDR2 YYREEE (reference sequence). This CDR3 region has 16 residues. The V end was cut by 0 bases, the J end by 7 bases, with 19 bases between. In DNA, the CDR3 is TGTGCCAGCAGCTTGGAGAGTTTCCGCAATAAAGCGACCCAGTACTTC. Translating gives CASSLESFRNKATQYF.

This clone has only one observation. This rearrangement joins TRBV7-9 to TRBJ1-2; D might be TRBD1 (6 bases). V was shortened by 7 bases and J by 1 base, with 22 bases between the two germline ends. Germline assignment: CDR1 SEHNR and CDR2 FQNEAQ (reference sequence). CDR3 length: 17 amino acids. CDR3 sequence: CASITPGAPGDNYGYTF. DNA of the CDR3: TGTGCCAGCATCACACCGGGGGCCCCTGGGGATAACTATGGCTACACCTTC. Full variable domain (outside the CDR3, taken from reference TRBV7-9 and TRBJ1-2): DTGVSQNPRHKITKRGQNVTFRCDPISEHNRLYWYRQTLGQGPEFLTYFQNEAQLEKSRLLSDRFSAERPKGSFSTLEIQRTEQGDSAMYLCASITPGAPGDNYGYTFGSGTRLTVV.

The V gene is TRBV27, the J gene TRBJ2-5, with 7 bases lining up with TRBD2. V gave up 1 base and J gave up 9 bases; unmatched junction bases: 5. Germline CDR1 MNHEY, CDR2 SMNVEV (reference sequence). The CDR3 has 13 amino acids. CDR3 in DNA: TGTGCCAGCAGTTTATACGGGGGGAGTTCCCAGTACTTC. The encoded protein is CASSLYGGSSQYF.

The chain couples TRBV10-3 to TRBJ1-2; D might be TRBD1 (5 bases). V gave up 3 bases and J gave up 6 bases, with 8 bases separating them. This CDR3 comprises 12 residues. Germline V gene sequence: CDR1 ENHRY, CDR2 SYGVKD. CDR3 nucleotides: TGTGCCATCAGTGAATACAGGAATGGCTACACCTTC. Protein product: CAISEYRNGYTF.

The V and J genes are TRBV2 and TRBJ2-7; D uncertain. Germline CDR1 is SNHLY and CDR2 is FYNNEI. There are 14 residues in the CDR3. Trimming took off 6 bases at V and 2 bases at J, with 14 bases between the two ends. The CDR3 spells CASRVSGSPYEQYF. The CDR3 DNA is TGTGCCAGCAGGGTGTCAGGCTCCCCCTACGAGCAGTACTTC.

The rearrangement links TRBV27 to TRBJ1-5; D is perhaps TRBD1 (6 bases). The V and J ends lost 3 bases and 5 bases respectively, with 8 bases between them. This CDR3 comprises 13 residues. Looked up from germline, CDR1 is MNHEY and CDR2 is SMNVEV (reference sequence). In DNA, the CDR3 is TGTGCCAGCAGTTTTAGGGGGGATCAGCCCCAGCATTTT. Encoded protein: CASSFRGDQPQHF.

The V and J genes are TRBV19 and TRBJ2-2; D remains ambiguous. The CDR3 is made up of 14 amino acids. Trimming pared 5 bases from V and 5 bases from J, leaving 12 bases between. Germline CDR1 and CDR2: LNHDA and SQIVND (reference sequence). The CDR3 nucleotides are TGTGCCAGTAGTCCACAGATAGGAACCGGGGAGCTGTTTTTT. It encodes CASSPQIGTGELFF.